This T cell receptor (beta chain) was identified during a study of blood T cell repertoires in COVID-19. Study-level background: Spain, Italy and the United States supplied samples that represented acute and convalescent COVID-19. T cells, B-cell-depleted T cells, or PBMCs provided the cDNA or gDNA that served as material.

The CDR3 has 16 residues. V was pared by 1 base and J by 10 bases, with 17 bases between. Per the study methods: Reference gene primer amplification gave estimated nucleated cell counts. Using immunoSEQ multiplex PCR, the repertoire was profiled, and TCRdb retains in-frame clones only, with some absent. Clone size and the V and J calls come from that table; the DNA yielded D and trimming. The sample lists about 200,000 clones, almost 85% occurring once. The source is a woman aged 50 to 65 with active or convalescent COVID-19. Sequencing was carried out using peripheral blood. This chain uses TRBV23-1 with TRBJ1-6; tentative D call: TRBD1 (6 bases). TRBV23-1 is marked as an open reading frame, function uncertain. CDR3 region: CASSQWVKGVRSPLHF. The CDR3 coding sequence is TGCGCCAGCAGTCAATGGGTAAAGGGGGTAAGATCACCCCTCCACTTT.